The source of this T cell receptor (beta chain) is a study of T cells in Graves' hyperthyroidism and ophthalmopathy. General study results and limits: The model identified upcoming ophthalmopathy a median about six months ahead of onset.

This clonotype was recorded many times. The antigen is not known. The V gene end was trimmed by 4 bases and the J gene end by 4 bases; junction bases not matched to a gene: 2. The CDR3 spans 14 residues. From germline, CDR1 is LGHDT and CDR2 YNNKEL (reference sequence). Amplification of TCR beta CDR3 regions used RNA as the template. HTBI primers drove first-round RT-PCR of the TCR CDR3. TCRdb called the multiplex PCR reads again in MiXCR, with one record for every CDR3 protein. Seen here are about 560,000 distinct CDR3 sequences, around 17% observed once, and the top ten hold approximately 20%. Uncontrolled infection, other autoimmune disease, pregnancy or lactation disqualified patients from enrolment. Based on clinical symptoms, serum thyroxine and TRAb, thyroid ultrasound and orbital computed tomography, diagnoses were reached. Out of less than 12 ml of fresh peripheral blood came the PBMCs.

The chain recombines TRBV3-1 with TRBJ1-5, with 9 bases lining up with TRBD1. This TCR came from a woman between 18 and 30 years old with Graves' hyperthyroidism. Material: blood. The CDR3 nucleotides read TGTGCCAGCAGCCCCGGGACAGGGAATCAGCCCCAGCATTTT. This encodes CASSPGTGNQPQHF.